The T cell receptor beta chain under discussion was sequenced for a study of OX40 agonist ivuxolimab in advanced cancers. Findings of the study overall: The study found among the lowest clonal expansion in partial responders at 0.1-3.0 mg/kg.

Profiling relied on immunoSEQ multiplex PCR, and the TCRdb table lists in-frame clones only, not all of them. The profile shows 55,000 to 80,000 clones, 70% to 90% of them singletons. Regarding this clone: As yet, its antigen is unknown.

Germline V gene data show CDR1 as MNHEY and CDR2 as SVGAGI. This CDR3 comprises 13 residues. Trimming stripped 10 bases from V and 0 bases from J, with 10 bases between. This receptor was identified in an adult with an advanced solid tumor such as melanoma, head and neck, liver or kidney cancer. The chain combines TRBV6-5 with TRBJ1-5; D is uncertain. The sequencing used CD4+ or CD8+ T cells sorted from blood, collected in a trial of the OX40 agonist ivuxolimab. The CDR3 region has the DNA TGTGCCACTACCGACACTAGCAATCAGCCCCAGCATTTT. Encoded protein: CATTDTSNQPQHF.